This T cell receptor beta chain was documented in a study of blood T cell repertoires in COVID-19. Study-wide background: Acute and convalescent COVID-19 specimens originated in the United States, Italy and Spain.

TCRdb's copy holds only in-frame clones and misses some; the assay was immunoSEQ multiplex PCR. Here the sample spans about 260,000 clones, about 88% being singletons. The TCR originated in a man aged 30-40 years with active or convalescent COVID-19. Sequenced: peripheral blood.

The DNA for the CDR3 is TGTGCCAGCAGCGTATCCCACAGTTTGAACACTGAAGCTTTCTTT. This gives the protein CASSVSHSLNTEAFF. The chain uses TRBV9 and TRBJ1-1; D not certain. The CDR3 consists of 15 residues. Germline V gene lookup returns CDR1 SGDLS and CDR2 YYNGEE. With 1 base removed from V and 0 bases from J, the gap between germline ends came to 10 bases.